This T cell receptor (beta chain) originates from a study of preoperative IRX-2 immunotherapy in early breast cancer. Trimming took off 6 bases at V and 7 bases at J, with 18 bases between the two ends. The CDR3 is 14 amino acids. Germline V gene lookup returns CDR1 MDHEN and CDR2 SYDVKM. Treatment described: preoperative locoregional IRX-2 cytokine immunotherapy. Preoperative locoregional IRX-2 cytokine immunotherapy was tested in the phase Ib source study. This table comes from immunoSEQ multiplex PCR, and its TCRdb copy is limited to in-frame clones, with some not included. The sample lists some 22,000 clones; 95% were seen once. This clone appeared once.

Sequenced material: tumor tissue, taken after IRX-2 immunotherapy. The chain joins TRBV28 to TRBJ1-2; D perhaps matches TRBD1 (5 bases). The TCR originated in a human donor with breast cancer. The CDR3 protein is CASSTLGGYAGYTF. CDR3 bases: TGTGCCAGCAGCACCCTTGGGGGATACGCTGGCTACACCTTC.